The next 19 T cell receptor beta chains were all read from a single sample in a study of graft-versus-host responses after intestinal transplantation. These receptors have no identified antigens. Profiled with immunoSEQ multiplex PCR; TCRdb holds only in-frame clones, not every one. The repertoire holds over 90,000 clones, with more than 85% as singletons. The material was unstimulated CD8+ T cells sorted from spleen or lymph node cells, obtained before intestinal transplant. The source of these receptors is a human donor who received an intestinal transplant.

The CDR3 loop reads CASTGQGFNEQFF. In nucleotides, the CDR3 is TGCGCCAGCACGGGACAGGGGTTCAATGAGCAGTTCTTC. The V and J genes are TRBV4-1 and TRBJ2-1; 10 nucleotides agree with TRBD1. Germline-derived CDR1 and CDR2 are MGHRA and YSYEKL. V lost 7 bases to trimming and J lost 6 bases; unmatched junction nucleotides: 3. The CDR3 loop spans 13 amino acids.

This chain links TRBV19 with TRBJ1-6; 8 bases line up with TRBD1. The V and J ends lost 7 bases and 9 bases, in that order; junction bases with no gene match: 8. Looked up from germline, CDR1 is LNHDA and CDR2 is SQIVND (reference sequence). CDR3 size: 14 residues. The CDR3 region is CASNEQGGGSPLHF. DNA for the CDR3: TGTGCCAGTAATGAACAGGGGGGAGGTTCACCCCTCCACTTT.

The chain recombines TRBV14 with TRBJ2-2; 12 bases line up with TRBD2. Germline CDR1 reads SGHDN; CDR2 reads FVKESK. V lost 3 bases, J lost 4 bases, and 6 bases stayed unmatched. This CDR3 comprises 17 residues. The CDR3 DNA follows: TGTGCCAGCAGCCAGCTAGCGGGGGGGCCCGGCACCGGGGAGCTGTTTTTT. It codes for CASSQLAGGPGTGELFF.

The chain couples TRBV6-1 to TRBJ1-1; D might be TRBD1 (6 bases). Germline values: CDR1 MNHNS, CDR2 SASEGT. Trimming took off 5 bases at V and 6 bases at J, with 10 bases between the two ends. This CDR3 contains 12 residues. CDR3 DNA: TGTGCCAGCAGTATAGGACAGCCTGAAGCTTTCTTT. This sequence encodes CASSIGQPEAFF.

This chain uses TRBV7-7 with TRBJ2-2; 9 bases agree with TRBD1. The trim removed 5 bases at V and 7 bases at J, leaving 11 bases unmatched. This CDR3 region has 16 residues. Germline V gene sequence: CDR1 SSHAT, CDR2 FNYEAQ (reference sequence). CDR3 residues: CASSPGTGINGGELFF. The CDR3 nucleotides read TGTGCCAGCAGCCCAGGGACAGGGATTAATGGCGGGGAGCTGTTTTTT.

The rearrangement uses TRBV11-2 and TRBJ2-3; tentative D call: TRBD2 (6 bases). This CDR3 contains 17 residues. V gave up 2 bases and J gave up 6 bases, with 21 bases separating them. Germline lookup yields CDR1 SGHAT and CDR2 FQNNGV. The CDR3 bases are TGTGCCAGCAGCTTATATGGGGGAGGAGGCCCGGCCGATACGCAGTATTTT. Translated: CASSLYGGGGPADTQYF.

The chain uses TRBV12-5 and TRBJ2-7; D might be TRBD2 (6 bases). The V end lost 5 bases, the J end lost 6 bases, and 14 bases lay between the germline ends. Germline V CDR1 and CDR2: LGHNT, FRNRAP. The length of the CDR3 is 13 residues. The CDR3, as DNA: TGTGCTAGTGGTCCGTCCTTGGGGGGCGAGCAGTACTTC. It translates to CASGPSLGGEQYF.

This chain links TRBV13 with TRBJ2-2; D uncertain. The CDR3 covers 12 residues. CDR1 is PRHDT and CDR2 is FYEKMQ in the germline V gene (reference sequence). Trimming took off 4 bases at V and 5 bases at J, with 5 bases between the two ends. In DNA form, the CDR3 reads TGTGCCAGCAGCTATCGAACCGGGGAGCTGTTTTTT. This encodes CASSYRTGELFF.

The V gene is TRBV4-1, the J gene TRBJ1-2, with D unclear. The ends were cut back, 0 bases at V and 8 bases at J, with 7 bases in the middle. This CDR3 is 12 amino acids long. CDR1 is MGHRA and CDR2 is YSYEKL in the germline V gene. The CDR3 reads CASSQDQVGYTF. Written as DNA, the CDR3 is TGCGCCAGCAGCCAAGACCAGGTCGGCTACACCTTC.

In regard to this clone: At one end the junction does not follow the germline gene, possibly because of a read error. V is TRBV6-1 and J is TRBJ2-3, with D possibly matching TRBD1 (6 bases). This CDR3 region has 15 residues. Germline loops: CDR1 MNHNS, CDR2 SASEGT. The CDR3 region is CASSARGRDNLGRNF. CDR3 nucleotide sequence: TGTGCCAGCAGTGCCCGGGGCAGGGACAATTTGGGAAGGAATTTT.

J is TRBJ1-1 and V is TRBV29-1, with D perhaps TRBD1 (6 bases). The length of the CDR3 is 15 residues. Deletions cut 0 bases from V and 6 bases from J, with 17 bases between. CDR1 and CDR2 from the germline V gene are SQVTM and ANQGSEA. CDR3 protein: CSVEEGRGIGSEAFF. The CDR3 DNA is TGCAGCGTTGAAGAGGGTAGGGGGATAGGTTCTGAAGCTTTCTTT.

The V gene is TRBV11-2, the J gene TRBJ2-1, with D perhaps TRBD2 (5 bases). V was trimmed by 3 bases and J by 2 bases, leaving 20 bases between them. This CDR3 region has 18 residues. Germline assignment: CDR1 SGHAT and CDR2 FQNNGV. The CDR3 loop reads CASSFFPPSGSAYNEQFF. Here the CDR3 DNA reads TGTGCCAGCAGCTTTTTCCCCCCTTCGGGGAGTGCCTACAATGAGCAGTTCTTC.

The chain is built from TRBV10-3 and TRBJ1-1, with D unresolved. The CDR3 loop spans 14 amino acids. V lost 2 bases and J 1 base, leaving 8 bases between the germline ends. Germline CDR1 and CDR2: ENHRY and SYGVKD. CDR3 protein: CAISERSGNTEAFF. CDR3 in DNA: TGTGCCATCAGTGAGAGGTCGGGGAACACTGAAGCTTTCTTT.

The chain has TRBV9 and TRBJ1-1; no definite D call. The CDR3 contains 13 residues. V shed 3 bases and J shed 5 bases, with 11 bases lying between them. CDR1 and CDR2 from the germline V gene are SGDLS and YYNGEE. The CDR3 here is CASSAGAVTEAFF. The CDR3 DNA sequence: TGTGCCAGCAGCGCCGGCGCCGTAACTGAAGCTTTCTTT. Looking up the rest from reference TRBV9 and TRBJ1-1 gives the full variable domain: DSGVTQTPKHLITATGQRVTLRCSPRSGDLSVYWYQQSLDQGLQFLIQYYNGEERAKGNILERFSAQQFPDLHSELNLSSLELGDSALYFCASSAGAVTEAFFGQGTRLTVV.

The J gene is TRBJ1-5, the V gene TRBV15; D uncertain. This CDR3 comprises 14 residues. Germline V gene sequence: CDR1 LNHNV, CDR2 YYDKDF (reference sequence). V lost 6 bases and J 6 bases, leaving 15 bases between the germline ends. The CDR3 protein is CATREDPAVQPQHF. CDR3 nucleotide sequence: TGTGCCACCAGGGAGGATCCGGCCGTTCAGCCCCAGCATTTT.

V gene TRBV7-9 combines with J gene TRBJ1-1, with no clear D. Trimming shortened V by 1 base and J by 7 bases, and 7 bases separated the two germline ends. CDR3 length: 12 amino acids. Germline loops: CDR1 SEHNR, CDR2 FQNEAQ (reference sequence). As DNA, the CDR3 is TGTGCCAGCAGCTTAGGGACCAATGAAGCTTTCTTT. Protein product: CASSLGTNEAFF.

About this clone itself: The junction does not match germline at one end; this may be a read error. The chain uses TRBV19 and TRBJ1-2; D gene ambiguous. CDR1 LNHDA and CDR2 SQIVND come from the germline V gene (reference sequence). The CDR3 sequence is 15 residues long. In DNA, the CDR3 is TGTGCCAGTAGTACCGACGTCGAGGGTAACGATGGCTACACCTTC. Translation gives CASSTDVEGNDGYTF.

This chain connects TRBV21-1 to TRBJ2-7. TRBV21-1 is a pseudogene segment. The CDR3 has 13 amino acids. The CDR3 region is CATGGAGGYEQYF. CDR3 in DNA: TGTGCCACGGGAGGTGCAGGGGGCTACGAGCAGTACTTC.

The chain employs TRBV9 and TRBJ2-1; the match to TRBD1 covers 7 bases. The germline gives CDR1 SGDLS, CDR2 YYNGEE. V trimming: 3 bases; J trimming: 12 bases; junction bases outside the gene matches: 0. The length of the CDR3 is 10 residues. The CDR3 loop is CASSGDRQFF. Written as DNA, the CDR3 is TGTGCCAGCAGCGGGGACAGGCAGTTCTTC.